Given below is one T cell receptor (beta chain) in context. The entry originates in a study of T-cell reconstitution after alpha-beta-depleted transplantation in children. Preparation of the TCRbeta library was carried out with unique molecular identifiers. Each CDR3 protein gets one entry after TCRdb re-called the PCR reads with MiXCR. The sample includes about 240,000 distinct CDR3 sequences, around 13% of them seen just once. This CDR3 region has 14 residues. CDR1 is LGHNA, CDR2 YSLEER, per germline. Between the trimmed V and J ends, which lost 2 bases and 4 bases, there was a span of 6 bases. The chain has TRBV4-3 and TRBJ2-6, with D uncertain. The sequence was collected from a human donor who donated a stem cell graft to a child with acute lymphoblastic leukemia. Sequenced material: PBMCs from the stem cell graft donor, taken from the stem cell graft. CDR3 protein: CASSQHSGANVLTF. CDR3 DNA sequence: TGCGCCAGCAGCCAACATTCAGGGGCCAACGTCCTGACTTTC.